This is a list of T cell receptor beta chains from one sample in a study of PD-1 blockade in classical Hodgkin lymphoma. Some clones are missing from TCRdb's copy, which holds only in-frame ones; the method was immunoSEQ multiplex PCR. The sample comprises 15,000 to 25,000 clones, around three quarters of which are singletons, and roughly 20% rests with the top ten. The sequenced sample was peripheral blood mononuclear cells (PBMCs), obtained before the fourth cycle of nivolumab. The source of these receptors is a human donor with classical Hodgkin lymphoma. CDR3s include the opening cysteine and the closing phenylalanine or tryptophan. The D gene is left open where the match is weak. Clone sizes are given selectively: once, few, many, or a class where the clone is expanded.

size	V	D	J	DNA	CDR3
-	TRBV28	-	TRBJ1-2	TGTGCCAGCAGCCCACCCTCGGGATCTAACTATGGCTACACCTTC	CASSPPSGSNYGYTF
-	TRBV9	TRBD2	TRBJ2-6	TGTGCCAGCAGCGTCAGCGGGGCTGGGGCCAACGTCCTGACTTTC	CASSVSGAGANVLTF
-	TRBV19	-	TRBJ1-4	TGTGCCAGTAGTAGGACTGTGGGGGGAGCTAAACTGTTTTTT	CASSRTVGGAKLFF
once	TRBV4-3	-	TRBJ2-2	TGCGCCAGCAGCCAAGACGGGCCCCAGTTGAACACCGGGGAGCTGTTTTTT	CASSQDGPQLNTGELFF
few	TRBV29-1	-	TRBJ2-3	TGCAGCATCGCCGGGACTCCTGTCCCAGATACGCAGTATTTT	CSIAGTPVPDTQYF
few	TRBV7-9	-	TRBJ2-2	TGTGCCAGCGTAGCCGGGACGGGCACCGGGGAGCTGTTTTTT	CASVAGTGTGELFF
-	TRBV7-8	-	TRBJ1-2	TGTGCCAGCAGCGGACGGGTAGCTAACTATGGCTACACCTTC	CASSGRVANYGYTF
-	TRBV6-6	-	TRBJ1-5	TGTGCCAGCAGTTACCCGGGCGCCCTTAGCAATCAGCCCCAGCATTTT	CASSYPGALSNQPQHF
-	TRBV7-9	-	TRBJ2-5	TGTGCCAGCAGCTTAATGGGGGCCCAGTACTTC	CASSLMGAQYF
-	TRBV5-1	-	TRBJ2-4	TGCGCCAGCAGTGGTGGGGGACTAGCCAAAAACATTCAGTACTTC	CASSGGGLAKNIQYF
-	TRBV7-6	TRBD2	TRBJ2-7	TGTGCCAGCAGCTTAAAAGCGGGAGGCGAGCAGTACTTC	CASSLKAGGEQYF
-	TRBV5-1	-	TRBJ2-2	TGCGCCAGCAGCTTGGCGGGTTGGGACACCGGGGAGCTGTTTTTT	CASSLAGWDTGELFF
few	TRBV29-1	-	TRBJ1-2	TGCAGCGTCCGTAGGGTGGATGGCTACACCTTC	CSVRRVDGYTF
once	TRBV13	TRBD2	TRBJ2-1	TGTGCCAGCAGCTTAGGTGGAGCGGGGGATTACAATGAGCAGTTCTTC	CASSLGGAGDYNEQFF
few	TRBV13	-	TRBJ2-7	TGTGCCAGCAGCTGGGGAAGAGCGGGCTACGAGCAGTACTTC	CASSWGRAGYEQYF
-	TRBV19	-	TRBJ2-4	TGTGCCAGTAGTATTAGGCCGGTGGGACAAAACATTCAGTACTTC	CASSIRPVGQNIQYF
-	TRBV7-9	-	TRBJ1-4	TGTGCCAGCAGCTTACGGGCCGGAATAGGCCAACACGAAAAACTGTTTTTT	CASSLRAGIGQHEKLFF
-	TRBV19	TRBD1	TRBJ2-5	TGTGCCAGTAGTATGGGGGACAGGCAAGAGACCCAGTACTTC	CASSMGDRQETQYF
-	TRBV29-1	TRBD1	TRBJ1-2	TGCAGCGTTGCGGGACAGGGTACAACCGAAATAGAGGGTGGCTACACCTTC	CSVAGQGTTEIEGGYTF
-	TRBV19	-	TRBJ1-1	TGTGCCAGTAGTTATCTGGGGAACACTGAAGCTTTCTTT	CASSYLGNTEAFF
-	TRBV5-4	-	TRBJ1-1	TGTGCCAGCAGCTTGTTTTTGGTGGGAGTGAACACTGAAGCTTTCTTT	CASSLFLVGVNTEAFF
-	TRBV9	TRBD2	TRBJ2-1	TGTGCCAGCAGCCCAACCCGACTAGCGGGAGCCCGAGAACTATACAATGAGCAGTTCTTC	CASSPTRLAGARELYNEQFF
-	TRBV7-9	-	TRBJ1-2	TGTGCCAGCAGCTTAGCCGGGACAACGAGTAGGGCCACCTTC	CASSLAGTTSRATF
-	TRBV7-9	-	TRBJ2-3	TGTGCCAGCAGCCAGAGTGGGACGCGGGGTACGCAGTATTTT	CASSQSGTRGTQYF
-	TRBV7-6	TRBD2	TRBJ2-3	TGTGCCAGCAGCCCCCTTTTTTTTCTAGCGGGAGGGCGGGCCACAGATACGCAGTATTTT	CASSPLFFLAGGRATDTQYF
-	TRBV6-5	-	TRBJ2-2	TGTGCCAGCCAACCTCAAATGGGCGGGGAGCTGTTTTTT	CASQPQMGGELFF
-	TRBV5-1	-	TRBJ2-6	TGCGCCAGCAGCTTTATGGCCACCTCTGGGGCCAACGTCCTGACTTTC	CASSFMATSGANVLTF
-	TRBV5-1	TRBD2	TRBJ2-5	TGCGCCAGCAGCTTGGGTCTAGCGGGAGGGCCCGGAGAGACCCAGTACTTC	CASSLGLAGGPGETQYF
-	TRBV7-2	-	TRBJ2-3	TGTGCCAGCAGCTCCAAAATCGGGTCCTACACAGATACGCAGTATTTT	CASSSKIGSYTDTQYF
-	TRBV7-2	TRBD2	TRBJ2-3	TGTGCCAGCAGCTTAGCTAGCGGGAGTTTGAAGCAGTATTTT	CASSLASGSLKQYF
-	TRBV30	-	TRBJ1-2	TGTGCCTACTTTTTTGGAGGGGGTGGCTACACCTTC	CAYFFGGGGYTF
few	TRBV6-5	TRBD1	TRBJ1-1	TGTGCCAGCAGCTCCGGGACAGGGTTGGCTTTCTTT	CASSSGTGLAFF
-	TRBV15	-	TRBJ2-1	TGTGCCACCAGCAGCTGGGGGCCCCCCTACAATGAGCAGTTCTTC	CATSSWGPPYNEQFF
-	TRBV9	-	TRBJ1-1	TGTGCCAGCAGCGTAGAGGACAGAGCTAACACTGAAGCTTTCTTT	CASSVEDRANTEAFF
-	TRBV5-1	TRBD1	TRBJ1-1	TGCGCCAGCAGCCCCCGGACAGGGACCACTGAAGCTTTCTTT	CASSPRTGTTEAFF
large	TRBV27	TRBD2	TRBJ2-1	TGTGCCAGCAGTTTAAGTCAGCGGGGATACAATGAGCAGTTCTTC	CASSLSQRGYNEQFF
-	TRBV19	TRBD2	TRBJ2-1	TGTGCCAGTAGTATATTTGTGAGCGGGAGTACGGCTGGTGAGCAGTTCTTC	CASSIFVSGSTAGEQFF
once	TRBV7-9	-	TRBJ2-3	TGTGCCAGCAGCTGGACTAACACAGATACGCAGTATTTT	CASSWTNTDTQYF
-	TRBV7-9	-	TRBJ1-6	TGTGCCAGCAGCTTACTAGGCAGCACTTCACCCCTCCACTTT	CASSLLGSTSPLHF
-	TRBV7-9	-	TRBJ1-4	TGTGCCAGCAGCTCCCCCAGGGGAACTAATGAAAAACTGTTTTTT	CASSSPRGTNEKLFF
-	TRBV9	-	TRBJ1-3	TGTGCCAGCAGCGTAGGAGGGACTAGCTCTGGAAACACCATATATTTT	CASSVGGTSSGNTIYF
-	TRBV15	-	TRBJ2-3	TGTGCCACCAGCTGGGAGGCTGGGACTAGCACAGATACGCAGTATTTT	CATSWEAGTSTDTQYF
-	TRBV5-1	-	TRBJ1-1	TGCACCAGCAGAGTCGCGTTCCAGGGTGAAGCTTTCTTT	CTSRVAFQGEAFF
few	TRBV19	TRBD1	TRBJ1-4	TGTGCCAGTATGAGGACAGGGTCGAATGAAAAACTGTTTTTT	CASMRTGSNEKLFF
few	TRBV10-3	-	TRBJ1-3	TGTGCCATCAGTGGGGAAACTGGAGGGGCCACCATATATTTT	CAISGETGGATIYF
-	TRBV28	-	TRBJ2-1	TGTGCCAGCAGTTTATTAGGCCCACAGGGGGGGAATGAGCAGTTCTTC	CASSLLGPQGGNEQFF
few	TRBV7-9	TRBD1	TRBJ1-6	TGTGCCAGCAGCTTAGACAGGGGAGGGTCACCCCTCCACTTT	CASSLDRGGSPLHF
-	TRBV13	-	TRBJ1-1	TGTGCCAGCAGCCAATCCGGGACTAAAAGAGTCCCTGAAGCTTTCTTT	CASSQSGTKRVPEAFF
-	TRBV7-8	-	TRBJ1-5	TGTGCCAGCAGCCCCAGCCCGACAGGAAATCAGCCCCAGCATTTT	CASSPSPTGNQPQHF
-	TRBV28	-	TRBJ1-2	TGTGCCAGCAGTTTTAGGCAGGGGAGCGGCTACACCTTC	CASSFRQGSGYTF